The source of this T cell receptor beta chain is a study of blood T cell repertoires in COVID-19. The V segment lost 5 bases and the J segment 2 bases; nucleotides outside the gene matches: 4. This CDR3 comprises 15 residues. Per the germline V gene, CDR1 is MDHEN and CDR2 is SYDVKM. TCRdb's copy holds only in-frame clones and misses some; the assay was immunoSEQ multiplex PCR. The table shows approximately 210,000 clones, with about four fifths occurring only once. This clonotype was obtained from a woman aged 60-70 years who had recovered from COVID-19. The chain carries TRBV28 and TRBJ2-3, with 10 bases aligning to TRBD2. The sample consisted of PBMCs or T cells enriched from blood (not recorded which). CDR3 region: CASSRAGGFTDTQYF. In nucleotides, the CDR3 is TGTGCCAGCAGTCGAGCGGGAGGGTTCACAGATACGCAGTATTTT.